Listed here are 10 T cell receptor beta chains from one sample, sequenced in a study of blood T cell repertoires in COVID-19. Sequencing was performed with immunoSEQ multiplex PCR; in TCRdb, only in-frame clones are kept and a portion is missing. The sample shows some 450,000 clones, approximately 90% of them seen only once. Specimen: peripheral blood. All receptors come from a man aged 18 to 35 with COVID-19, enrolled during active disease.

This chain connects TRBV5-1 to TRBJ2-2, with 13 bases matching TRBD2. CDR1 and CDR2 from the germline V gene are SGHRS and YFSETQ. The V gene end was trimmed by 4 bases and the J gene end by 2 bases; junction bases not matched to a gene: 5. CDR3 length: 17 amino acids. In DNA, the CDR3 is TGCGCCAGCAGCCTTGGACTAGCGGGGGTTAACACCGGGGAGCTGTTTTTT. Protein product: CASSLGLAGVNTGELFF.

This clone was recorded once. V usage is TRBV10-1 and J usage is TRBJ2-7; TRBD2 might be the D (6 bases). The CDR3 is 14 amino acids. The germline V and J ends were trimmed by 3 bases and 7 bases, with 16 bases remaining between them. Germline-derived CDR1 and CDR2 are WNHNN and SYGVQD (reference sequence). CDR3 in amino acids: CASSDRLSGLEQYF. The CDR3 nucleotides read TGCGCCAGCAGTGACCGCTTGAGCGGGCTGGAGCAGTACTTC.

In its sample, this clone was seen once. J is TRBJ2-1 and V is TRBV30; D is perhaps TRBD2 (5 bases). The CDR3 runs 15 residues. Germline CDR1 is GTSNPN and CDR2 is SVGIG (reference sequence). The ends were cut back, 0 bases at V and 0 bases at J, with 9 bases in the middle. The CDR3, as DNA: TGTGCCTGGAGTGTAGCGGCAGCCTCCTACAATGAGCAGTTCTTC. This translates into CAWSVAAASYNEQFF.

The chain is built from TRBV5-1 and TRBJ1-4; D gene uncertain. The germline V and J ends were trimmed by 0 bases and 2 bases, with 14 bases remaining between them. Germline CDR1 and CDR2: SGHRS and YFSETQ. This CDR3 is built from 17 residues. The CDR3 sequence is CASSLGGRGGTNEKLFF. CDR3 DNA: TGCGCCAGCAGCTTGGGGGGTCGCGGAGGGACTAATGAAAAACTGTTTTTT.

The CDR3 nucleotides read TGTGCCAGCTCACCGGGACTAGCGGCAGCCAATGAGCAGTTCTTC. Amino acids: CASSPGLAAANEQFF. The chain joins TRBV18 to TRBJ2-1; TRBD2 matches at 11 bases. The CDR3 runs to 15 residues. V gave up 3 bases and J gave up 6 bases; unmatched junction bases: 4. Germline V gives CDR1 KGHSH, CDR2 LQKENI.

The chain links TRBV2 to TRBJ2-1; tentatively, D is TRBD2 (6 bases). Trimming removed 11 bases from V and 2 bases from J, with 19 bases in between. Germline loops: CDR1 SNHLY, CDR2 FYNNEI. The CDR3 sequence is 15 residues long. The CDR3 bases are TGTGCCGGCCGGGTGGGACTTAACACCTACAATGAGCAGTTCTTC. Its translation: CAGRVGLNTYNEQFF. Full variable domain (rest looked up from reference TRBV2 and TRBJ2-1): EPEVTQTPSHQVTQMGQEVILRCVPISNHLYFYWYRQILGQKVEFLVSFYNNEISEKSEIFDDQFSVERPDGSNFTLKIRSTKLEDSAMYFCAGRVGLNTYNEQFFGPGTRLTVL.

This sequence joins TRBV2 and TRBJ2-3, with 7 nucleotides matching TRBD1. Germline V gene data show CDR1 as SNHLY and CDR2 as FYNNEI. After removal of 3 bases from V and 0 bases from J, the junction contained 3 bases not matched to a gene. The CDR3 totals 15 residues. The CDR3 DNA is TGTGCCAGCAGTGACGACAGGGCGAGCACAGATACGCAGTATTTT. Protein: CASSDDRASTDTQYF. The entire variable domain, with the rest obtained from reference TRBV2 and TRBJ2-3, is as follows: EPEVTQTPSHQVTQMGQEVILRCVPISNHLYFYWYRQILGQKVEFLVSFYNNEISEKSEIFDDQFSVERPDGSNFTLKIRSTKLEDSAMYFCASSDDRASTDTQYFGPGTRLTVL.

V and J are TRBV4-2 and TRBJ2-3; possibly TRBD2 for D (6 bases). There are 17 residues in the CDR3. With 0 bases removed from V and 4 bases from J, the gap between germline ends came to 17 bases. Germline lookup yields CDR1 LGHNA and CDR2 YNFKEQ. This CDR3 is CASSQEGLPAPPDTQYF. The CDR3 DNA reads TGTGCCAGCAGCCAAGAGGGACTCCCGGCCCCCCCAGATACGCAGTATTTT.

This chain joins TRBV7-6 and TRBJ2-3, with a weak D call TRBD1 (6 bases). The CDR3 has 16 amino acids. Germline-derived CDR1 and CDR2 are SGHVS and FNYEAQ. Trimming cost V 2 bases and J 0 bases, with 12 bases left between them. As DNA, the CDR3 is TGTGCCAGCAGCTTATATGGGGGCCCTAGCACAGATACGCAGTATTTT. Amino acid sequence: CASSLYGGPSTDTQYF.

The chain employs TRBV30 and TRBJ1-1; no firm D call. The CDR3 runs 12 residues. CDR1 is GTSNPN and CDR2 is SVGIG in the germline V gene (reference sequence). Trimming took off 0 bases at V and 5 bases at J, with 7 bases between the two ends. CDR3 sequence reads: CAWSVQWTEAFF. CDR3 DNA: TGTGCCTGGAGTGTACAGTGGACTGAAGCTTTCTTT.